This record looks at one TCR beta chain sequence and its context. Its antigen is still unknown. The table came from immunoSEQ multiplex PCR; TCRdb's copy has only in-frame clones and leaves some out. Of tens of thousands of clones listed, 85% to 90% are singletons. The donors were members of the validation cohort, which comprised 120 subjects and was separate from the first cohort of fewer than 700 subjects. These data come from a study of cytomegalovirus exposure and HLA in healthy donors. As for the study in general: The platform used for the roughly 120 validation repertoires matched that of the roughly 670 first-cohort repertoires, a later analysis reported.

This CDR3 spans 20 amino acids. After removal of 8 bases from V and 1 base from J, the junction contained 18 bases not matched to a gene. Germline CDR1 reads LNHNV; CDR2 reads YYDKDF (reference sequence). Findings and caveats of the study: Roughly 170 TCR beta chains were listed as cytomegalovirus-associated. According to a later analysis, TCR clusters from the first cohort tended to co-occur in the 120 or so validation repertoires.

The sample was PBMCs. The chain couples TRBV15 to TRBJ2-2; 11 positions agree with TRBD2. This sequence originates from a woman younger than 30 in good health and CMV-seronegative. The DNA for the CDR3 is TGTGCCACCGAGGTGGGAAGGGCTAGCGGGAGGCCCAAGAACACCGGGGAGCTGTTTTTT. Protein product: CATEVGRASGRPKNTGELFF. Full variable domain (rest looked up from reference TRBV15 and TRBJ2-2): DAMVIQNPRYQVTQFGKPVTLSCSQTLNHNVMYWYQQKSSQAPKLLFHYYDKDFNNEADTPDNFQSRRPNTSFCFLDIRSPGLGDTAMYLCATEVGRASGRPKNTGELFFGEGSRLTVL.